This T cell receptor beta chain was sequenced during a study of CXCR3-negative and CXCR3-positive naive CD8 T cells. Germline CDR1 SEHNR, CDR2 FQNEAQ (reference sequence). The CDR3 length is 16 residues. Carrying UMI labels, the TRB cDNA libraries were prepared through 5' RACE. TCRdb reprocessed the 5' RACE reads and keeps a single row for each CDR3 protein, giving no DNA. This sample's table has about 89,000 distinct CDR3 sequences. Concerning this clonotype itself: Its target is not known.

Regarding the study as a whole: Higher TRB CDR3 hydrophobicity marked CXCR3-positive naive cells relative to CXCR3-negative naive cells.

Sequenced input: naive CXCR3+ CD8+ T cells from blood. Subset meaning: CD45RO-CCR7+CD27+CD95- naive CD8+ T cells expressing CXCR3 (TNR3+). The chain joins TRBV7-9 to TRBJ2-1; no DNA is available, so the TRBD1 call from TCRdb remains unchecked. The receptor's source is a human donor in good health. Some clones in this sample may be carry-over from other donors' samples. CDR3 sequence: CASSPGGSWTYNEQFF.